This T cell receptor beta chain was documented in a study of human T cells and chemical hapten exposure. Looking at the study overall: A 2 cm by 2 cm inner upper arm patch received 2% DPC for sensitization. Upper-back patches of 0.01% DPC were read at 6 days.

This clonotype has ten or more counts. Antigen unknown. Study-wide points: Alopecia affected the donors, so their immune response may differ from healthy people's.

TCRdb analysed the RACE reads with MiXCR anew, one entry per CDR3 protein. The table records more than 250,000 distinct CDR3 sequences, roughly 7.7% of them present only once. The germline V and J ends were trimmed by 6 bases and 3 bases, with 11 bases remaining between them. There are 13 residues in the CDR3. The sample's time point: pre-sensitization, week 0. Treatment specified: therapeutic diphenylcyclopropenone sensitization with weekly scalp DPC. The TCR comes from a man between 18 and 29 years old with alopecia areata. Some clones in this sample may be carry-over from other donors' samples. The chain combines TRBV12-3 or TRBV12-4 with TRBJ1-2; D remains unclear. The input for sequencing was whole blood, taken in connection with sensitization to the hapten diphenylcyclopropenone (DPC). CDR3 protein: CASSPAYYYGYTF. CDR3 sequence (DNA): TGTGCCAGCAGCCCCGCGTATTACTATGGCTACACCTTC.